This TCR beta chain was retrieved from a study of technical replicates of blood from a few donors. Data came from immunoSEQ multiplex PCR; TCRdb stores just in-frame clones and leaves some out. In the table there are some 64,000 clones, approximately 97% of which are singletons. The receptor was isolated from a human donor in good health. Source material: T cells isolated from PBMCs.

DNA for the CDR3: TGTGCCAGCAGCTTAGATCGAGGTTTTGGAGGTCTCACTGAAGCTTTCTTT. Protein product: CASSLDRGFGGLTEAFF. The rearrangement links TRBV11-3 to TRBJ1-1; no clear D. CDR1 SGHNT and CDR2 YENEEA come from the germline V gene. The CDR3 spans 17 residues. V lost 0 bases to trimming and J lost 4 bases, with 18 bases between them.